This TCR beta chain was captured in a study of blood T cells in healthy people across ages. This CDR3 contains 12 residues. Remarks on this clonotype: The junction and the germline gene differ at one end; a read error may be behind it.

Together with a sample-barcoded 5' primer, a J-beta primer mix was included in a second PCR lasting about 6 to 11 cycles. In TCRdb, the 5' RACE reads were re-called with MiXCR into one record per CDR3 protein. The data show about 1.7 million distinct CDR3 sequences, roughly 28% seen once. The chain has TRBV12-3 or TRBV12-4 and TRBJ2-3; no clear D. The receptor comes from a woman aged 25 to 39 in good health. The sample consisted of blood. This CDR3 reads CASSLIADAQYF. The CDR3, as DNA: TGTGCCAGTAGTTTAATAGCAGATGCGCAGTATTTT.